Following are 24 T cell receptor beta chains from one sample sequenced in a study of early T cells in non-severe SARS-CoV-2 infection. TCRdb independently ran MiXCR on the 5' RACE reads; one entry per CDR3 protein. The sample carries roughly 60,000 distinct CDR3 sequences, around an eighth recorded once. Source material: whole blood. Receptors originate from an adult who was a healthcare worker with PCR-confirmed SARS-CoV-2 infection or an uninfected control (not recorded which).

This chain uses TRBV28 with TRBJ1-1; D not resolved. The V end lost 3 bases, the J end lost 4 bases, and 3 bases lay between the germline ends. The CDR3 has 11 residues. CDR1 and CDR2 (germline): MDHEN, SYDVKM. The CDR3, as DNA: TGTGCCAGCAGTTTCGTCACTGAAGCTTTCTTT. The encoded protein is CASSFVTEAFF.

This clonotype showed up many times. The chain uses TRBV28 and TRBJ2-6; 7 bases are a match to TRBD1. The trim removed 1 base at V and 0 bases at J, leaving 6 bases unmatched. Germline V CDR1 and CDR2: MDHEN, SYDVKM. This CDR3 comprises 18 residues. In DNA form, the CDR3 reads TGTGCCAGCAGTTTATCTTACAGGGGTCGCTCTGGGGCCAACGTCCTGACTTTC. It translates to CASSLSYRGRSGANVLTF.

This clonotype came up a few times. The chain has TRBV7-9 and TRBJ1-1; D unresolved. V was trimmed by 2 bases and J by 3 bases, leaving 7 bases between them. The CDR3 contains 13 residues. Germline loops: CDR1 SEHNR, CDR2 FQNEAQ (reference sequence). The CDR3 region has the DNA TGTGCCAGCAGCTTATTATCCGACACTGAAGCTTTCTTT. It translates to CASSLLSDTEAFF.

The CDR3 reads CASSARTAEVLGEQFF. For the CDR3, the DNA is TGTGCCAGCAGCGCCCGGACCGCAGAGGTGCTAGGCGAGCAGTTCTTC. This sequence joins TRBV3-1 and TRBJ2-1; unclear D gene. The V gene's germline CDR1 is LGHDT and CDR2 YNNKEL (reference sequence). V was cut by 5 bases and J by 10 bases, with 24 bases left in between. The CDR3 length is 16 residues.

This clonotype was picked up a small number of times. V usage is TRBV12-3 or TRBV12-4 and J usage is TRBJ2-5, with 11 bases that match TRBD1. The CDR3 sequence is 13 residues long. The trim removed 6 bases at V and 5 bases at J, leaving 2 bases unmatched. The CDR3 region is CASRDRGQETQYF. CDR3 sequence (DNA): TGTGCCAGCAGGGACAGGGGGCAGGAGACCCAGTACTTC.

This chain joins TRBV7-6 and TRBJ2-2, with a tentative D call TRBD1 (6 bases). The CDR3 sequence is 14 residues long. Between the trimmed V and J ends, which lost 5 bases and 7 bases, there was a span of 14 bases. Germline CDR1 SGHVS, CDR2 FNYEAQ. CDR3 in DNA: TGTGCCAGCAGCCAACAACAGGGTAGCGGGGAGCTGTTTTTT. The encoded protein is CASSQQQGSGELFF.

This chain uses TRBV20-1 with TRBJ1-2, with a weak D call TRBD1 (5 bases). The germline gives CDR1 DFQATT, CDR2 SNEGSKA (reference sequence). Trimming took 3 bases from V and 4 from J, leaving 18 bases between them. The CDR3 is made up of 15 amino acids. The CDR3 spells CSASPIMAGSYGYTF. Written as DNA, the CDR3 is TGCAGTGCTAGCCCCATTATGGCAGGGAGCTATGGCTACACCTTC.

This clonotype was found many times. The V gene is TRBV12-3 or TRBV12-4, the J gene TRBJ1-4; no clear D gene. V shed 0 bases and J shed 8 bases, with 16 bases lying between them. The CDR3 has 16 amino acids. For the CDR3, the DNA is TGTGCCAGCAGTTTAGCTCCTTTTTCGGGTAAAGAAAAACTGTTTTTT. Translation gives CASSLAPFSGKEKLFF.

This clonotype was seen repeatedly, ten times or more. J is TRBJ2-7 and V is TRBV5-1, with D uncertain. The V and J ends lost 0 bases and 6 bases respectively, with 10 bases between them. Germline CDR1 is SGHRS and CDR2 is YFSETQ. The CDR3 is 13 residues long. The CDR3 DNA is TGCGCCAGCAGCTTGGGTTCTCTCAGCGAGCAGTACTTC. Translation gives CASSLGSLSEQYF.

This clonotype has at least ten counts. This chain uses TRBV3-1 with TRBJ1-1; D is uncertain. Looked up from germline, CDR1 is LGHDT and CDR2 is YNNKEL (reference sequence). The V gene lost 4 bases and the J gene lost 4 bases, with 10 bases spanning the gap. The CDR3 length is 13 residues. The CDR3 loop reads CASSLGLRTEAFF. Here the CDR3 DNA reads TGTGCCAGCAGCCTCGGGCTCCGCACTGAAGCTTTCTTT.

V gene TRBV27 combines with J gene TRBJ2-1, with D unclear. CDR1 and CDR2 from the germline V gene are MNHEY and SMNVEV (reference sequence). The CDR3 totals 11 residues. Trimming stripped 8 bases from V and 5 bases from J, with 7 bases between. DNA of the CDR3: TGTGCCAGCCAGAAACACAATGAGCAGTTCTTC. Protein sequence: CASQKHNEQFF.

This clonotype came up many times. The V gene is TRBV23-1, the J gene TRBJ2-3, with D uncertain. TRBV23-1 is reported as an ORF; its role is uncertain. V was clipped by 10 bases and J by 2 bases, with 13 bases between them. The CDR3 is made up of 13 amino acids. CDR3 nucleotide sequence: TGCGCCATATTTCCAGGTGACACAGATACGCAGTATTTT. Its translation: CAIFPGDTDTQYF.

The rearrangement uses TRBV5-1 and TRBJ2-3; 11 nucleotides align to TRBD1. Trimming removed 4 bases from V and 4 bases from J; junction bases left unmatched: 5. CDR1 and CDR2 from the germline V gene are SGHRS and YFSETQ. The CDR3 spans 15 residues. For the CDR3, the DNA is TGCGCCAGCAGCCCGGACAGGGGGCTCGCAGATACGCAGTATTTT. This gives the protein CASSPDRGLADTQYF.

The sample holds a few counts of this clonotype. The gene calls are TRBV30 and TRBJ1-1; a weak D match, TRBD1 (5 bases). This CDR3 contains 11 residues. The germline gives CDR1 GTSNPN, CDR2 SVGIG (reference sequence). Trimming stripped 5 bases from V and 3 bases from J, with 7 bases between. The chain's CDR3 is CAWAGYTEAFF. The CDR3 coding sequence is TGTGCCTGGGCAGGGTACACTGAAGCTTTCTTT.

This clonotype was seen more than once but under ten times. CDR3 in DNA: TGTGCCAGCAGTTTAACACAGGGTGGGGCTTTCTTT. The encoded protein is CASSLTQGGAFF. This sequence joins TRBV28 and TRBJ1-1; a possible D gene is TRBD1 (6 bases). Germline V gene lookup returns CDR1 MDHEN and CDR2 SYDVKM. Trimming took 2 bases from V and 11 from J, leaving 12 bases between them. The CDR3 extends over 12 amino acids. Based on the CDR3 plus reference TRBV28 and TRBJ1-1, the full variable domain is DVKVTQSSRYLVKRTGEKVFLECVQDMDHENMFWYRQDPGLGLRLIYFSYDVKMKEKGDIPEGYSVSREKKERFSLILESASTNQTSMYLCASSLTQGGAFFGQGTRLTVV.

This clonotype was seen ten or more times. The V gene is TRBV5-1, the J gene TRBJ2-7; D is undetermined. V lost 0 bases and J lost 2, with 6 bases in between. This CDR3 comprises 13 residues. Germline V gene lookup returns CDR1 SGHRS and CDR2 YFSETQ. The CDR3 sequence is CASSLVGTYEQYF. DNA of the CDR3: TGCGCCAGCAGCTTGGTGGGGACCTACGAGCAGTACTTC. Looking up the rest from reference TRBV5-1 and TRBJ2-7 gives the full variable domain: KAGVTQTPRYLIKTRGQQVTLSCSPISGHRSVSWYQQTPGQGLQFLFEYFSETQRNKGNFPGRFSGRQFSNSRSEMNVSTLELGDSALYLCASSLVGTYEQYFGPGTRLTVT.

This clonotype showed up many times. The chain employs TRBV25-1 and TRBJ2-3; D unresolved. In germline, CDR1 is MGHDK, CDR2 SYGVNS. This CDR3 has 15 residues. V lost 3 bases and J lost 2, with 12 bases in between. The CDR3 is CASSEYHGATDTQYF. CDR3 DNA: TGTGCCAGCAGTGAGTACCACGGTGCCACAGATACGCAGTATTTT.

This clonotype was observed a few times. CDR3 amino acids: CASQRGASTDTQYF. The CDR3 DNA is TGTGCCAGCCAGCGGGGGGCTAGCACAGATACGCAGTATTTT. The chain uses TRBV11-2 and TRBJ2-3; 9 nucleotides line up with TRBD2. CDR3 size: 14 residues. Trimming at V came to 8 bases and at J to 0 bases, leaving 3 bases not matched to a gene. Germline assignment: CDR1 SGHAT and CDR2 FQNNGV.

At least ten counts were recorded for this clonotype. The rearrangement links TRBV30 to TRBJ1-6; D ambiguous. Germline V gene data show CDR1 as GTSNPN and CDR2 as SVGIG (reference sequence). Trimming pared 2 bases from V and 7 bases from J, leaving 6 bases between. The CDR3 is 12 amino acids. CDR3 sequence (DNA): TGTGCCTGGAGTTTAGGGAATTCACCCCTCCACTTT. Translated: CAWSLGNSPLHF.

This clonotype was found a few times. The chain links TRBV7-2 to TRBJ2-3; TRBD1 is a possible D gene (5 bases). Trimming removed 3 bases from V and 0 bases from J, with 10 bases in between. Germline V gives CDR1 SGHTA, CDR2 FQGNSA. The CDR3 has 15 amino acids. The CDR3 DNA sequence: TGTGCCAGCAGCTTGTCAGGGATTAGCACAGATACGCAGTATTTT. It translates to CASSLSGISTDTQYF.

By sample fraction, this clonotype is medium-sized (0.01 to 0.1%). The chain couples TRBV6-5 to TRBJ2-7, with D uncertain. V lost 6 bases and J 4 bases, leaving 7 bases between the germline ends. CDR1 and CDR2 from the germline V gene are MNHEY and SVGAGI. This CDR3 has 11 residues. In DNA form, the CDR3 reads TGTGCCAGCAGCGACGGATACGAGCAGTACTTC. Translating gives CASSDGYEQYF.

This clonotype was recorded a few times. The rearrangement links TRBV5-1 to TRBJ2-3; 8 positions match TRBD2. V dropped 4 bases and J dropped 4; count of bases not matched to a gene: 5. Germline CDR1 reads SGHRS; CDR2 reads YFSETQ. This CDR3 spans 14 amino acids. The CDR3 DNA sequence: TGCGCCAGCAGCGCCGGACTAGCCGCAGATACGCAGTATTTT. This sequence encodes CASSAGLAADTQYF. The whole variable domain, filled in from reference TRBV5-1 and TRBJ2-3, reads KAGVTQTPRYLIKTRGQQVTLSCSPISGHRSVSWYQQTPGQGLQFLFEYFSETQRNKGNFPGRFSGRQFSNSRSEMNVSTLELGDSALYLCASSAGLAADTQYFGPGTRLTVL.

The sample holds many counts of this clonotype. The chain employs TRBV20-1 and TRBJ2-5, with TRBD2 matching over 12 bases. Germline values: CDR1 DFQATT, CDR2 SNEGSKA (reference sequence). The length of the CDR3 is 15 residues. The V gene end was trimmed by 6 bases and the J gene end by 5 bases; junction bases not matched to a gene: 10. CDR3 sequence: CSAPSGLAGWETQYF. The DNA for the CDR3 is TGCAGTGCCCCGAGTGGACTAGCGGGGTGGGAGACCCAGTACTTC.

This rearrangement joins TRBV2 to TRBJ2-4, with D tentatively TRBD2 (5 bases). Trimming removed 5 bases at V and 6 bases at J, with 8 bases between. CDR3 length: 12 amino acids. Germline V CDR1 and CDR2: SNHLY, FYNNEI. The CDR3 nucleotides read TGTGCCAGCAGTTACAGCGGAAACATTCAGTACTTC. Amino acid sequence: CASSYSGNIQYF.